This T cell receptor beta chain was captured in a study of regulatory and conventional T cells in RAG deficiency. The CDR3 runs to 14 residues. From germline, CDR1 is MNHEY and CDR2 SVGAGI. V was cut by 2 bases and J by 4 bases, with 9 bases left in between. This table comes from immunoSEQ multiplex PCR, and its TCRdb copy is limited to in-frame clones, with some not included. The repertoire includes over 45,000 clones, about 87% of them detected once, and 0.51% sits in the top ten. Conventional CD4+ T cells were sorted from blood as CD25-low CD127-high cells. With regard to this clone: Its specificity is unknown.

General study points: Compared with controls, unique Treg TCR beta sequences dropped around 100-fold in Omenn syndrome and CID/AS. In Omenn syndrome, Treg and Tconv repertoires overlapped >90%.

This sample was shared with a second study, whose subject was regulatory T cells. As that study records: The PCR used 52 TRBV and 13 TRBJ primers. Skewed V and J usage and few unique V-J pairs marked patient repertoires, most in Tregs.

The clonotype originates from a human donor in good health. Sequencing was performed on CD4+ effector T cells sorted from blood. V usage is TRBV6-5 and J usage is TRBJ1-3; D unclear. CDR3 loop: CASSYKARGNTIYF. For the CDR3, the DNA is TGTGCCAGCAGTTACAAAGCCAGGGGAAACACCATATATTTT.